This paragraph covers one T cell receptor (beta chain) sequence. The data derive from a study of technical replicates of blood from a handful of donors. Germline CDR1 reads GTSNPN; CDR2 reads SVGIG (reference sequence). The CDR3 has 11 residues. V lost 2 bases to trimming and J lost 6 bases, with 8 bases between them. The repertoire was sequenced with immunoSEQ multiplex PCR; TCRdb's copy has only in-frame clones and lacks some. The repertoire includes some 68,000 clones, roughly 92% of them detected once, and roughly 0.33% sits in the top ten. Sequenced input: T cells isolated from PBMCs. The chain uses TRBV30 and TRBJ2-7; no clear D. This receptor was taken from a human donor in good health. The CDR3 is CAWSSPSEQYF. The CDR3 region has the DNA TGTGCCTGGAGTAGCCCCTCCGAGCAGTACTTC.